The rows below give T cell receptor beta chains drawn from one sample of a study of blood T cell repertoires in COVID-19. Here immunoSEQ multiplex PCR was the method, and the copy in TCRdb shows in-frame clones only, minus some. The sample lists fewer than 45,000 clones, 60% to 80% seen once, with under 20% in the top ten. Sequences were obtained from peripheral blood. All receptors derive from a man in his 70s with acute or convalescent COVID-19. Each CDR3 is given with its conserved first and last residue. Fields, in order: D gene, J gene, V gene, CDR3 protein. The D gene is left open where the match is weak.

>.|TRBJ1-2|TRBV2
CASSGDGEGGYTF
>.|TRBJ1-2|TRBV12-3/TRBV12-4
CASRMGEGGYTF
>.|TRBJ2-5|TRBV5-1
CASSLEAGAQYF
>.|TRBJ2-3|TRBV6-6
CASSYSGSTQYF
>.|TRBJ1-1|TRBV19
CASSTPFRGNTEAFF
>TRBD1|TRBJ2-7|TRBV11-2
CASSLTDRGQSYEQYF
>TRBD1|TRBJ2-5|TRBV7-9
CASSAPGQGLGTQYF
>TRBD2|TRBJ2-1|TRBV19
CASSIVRGSGAYNEQFF
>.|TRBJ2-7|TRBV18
CASSASGTPSQYF
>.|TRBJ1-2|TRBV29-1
CSVKPPSRNYGYTF
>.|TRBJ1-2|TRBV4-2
CASSQTVGGYTF
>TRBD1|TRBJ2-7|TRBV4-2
CASSQNPGTGDEQYF
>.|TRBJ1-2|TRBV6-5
CASSYSFGVPYGYTF
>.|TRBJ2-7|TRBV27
CASSLSTEYEQYF
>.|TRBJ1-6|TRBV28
CASSLRSVGNSPLHF
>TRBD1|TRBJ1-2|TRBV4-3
CASSQVGTANYGYTF
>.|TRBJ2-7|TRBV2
CASSDGLTYEQYF
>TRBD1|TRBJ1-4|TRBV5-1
CASSPGQLNEKLFF
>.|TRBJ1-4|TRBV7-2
CASSPPGGGLAGKLFF
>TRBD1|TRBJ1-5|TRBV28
CASSRGQRNQPQHF
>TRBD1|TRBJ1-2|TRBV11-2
CASSPGTGNYGYTF
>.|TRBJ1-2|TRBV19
CASSTTGFGYTF
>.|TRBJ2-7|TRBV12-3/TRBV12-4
CASSSSGLRQYF
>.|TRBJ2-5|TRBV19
CASSARGETQYF
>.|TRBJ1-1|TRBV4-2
CASSRAWNTEAFF
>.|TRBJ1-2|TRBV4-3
CASSQGTFDGYTF
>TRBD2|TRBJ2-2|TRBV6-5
CASSYSAGPYTGELFF
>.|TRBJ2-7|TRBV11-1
CASSLSDQGPYEQYF
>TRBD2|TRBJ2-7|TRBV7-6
CASSREAGSEQYF
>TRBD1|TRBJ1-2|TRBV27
CASSPGTGVTHGYTF
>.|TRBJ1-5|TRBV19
CASSGLGSQPQHF
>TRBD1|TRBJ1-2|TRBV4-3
CASSQGLPGQSSYGYTF
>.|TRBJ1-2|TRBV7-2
CASSLVSRRNGYTF
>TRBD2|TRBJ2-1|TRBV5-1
CASSLELAGTYNEQFF
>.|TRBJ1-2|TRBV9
CASSYASQNGYTF
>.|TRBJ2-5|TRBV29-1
CSVAVGLGGAQETQYF
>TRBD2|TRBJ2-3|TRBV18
CASSPRVGGKDTQYF
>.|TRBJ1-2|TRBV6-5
CASSPGGQGYGYTF
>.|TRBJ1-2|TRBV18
CASSQQDGGYTF
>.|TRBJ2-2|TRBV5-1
CASSLDARNTGELFF
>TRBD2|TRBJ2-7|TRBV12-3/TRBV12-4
CASLAGGQYEQYF
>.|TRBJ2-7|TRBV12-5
CASGSIHEQYF
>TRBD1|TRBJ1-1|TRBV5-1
CASSMAGTVMNTEAFF
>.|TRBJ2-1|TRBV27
CASSTRSGEQFF
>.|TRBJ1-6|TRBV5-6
CASSLGSRSSYNSPLHF
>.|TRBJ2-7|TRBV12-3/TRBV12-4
CASSLGDYEQYF
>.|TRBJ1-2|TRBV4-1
CASSQERRQGGDGYTF
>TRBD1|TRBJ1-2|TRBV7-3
CASRPLTGGYGYTF
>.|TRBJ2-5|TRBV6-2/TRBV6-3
CASSYSQIQETQYF
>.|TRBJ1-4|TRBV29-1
CSVEGPQNEKLFF
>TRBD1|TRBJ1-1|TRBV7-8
CATLSRTGGRGNTEAFF
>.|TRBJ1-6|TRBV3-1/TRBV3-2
CASSPTHRTEGLSPLHF
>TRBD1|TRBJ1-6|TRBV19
CASRPPRQGNSPLHF
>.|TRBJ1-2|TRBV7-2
CASSPYAPKGGLYGYTF
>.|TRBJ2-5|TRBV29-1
CSVEDSGTQETQYF
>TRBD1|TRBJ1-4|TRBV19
CASRGQGNAGEKLFF
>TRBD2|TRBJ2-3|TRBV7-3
CASSRAGGSTDTQYF
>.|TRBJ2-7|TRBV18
CASSSGGGYEQYF
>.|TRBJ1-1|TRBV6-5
CASRDLTGYTEAFF